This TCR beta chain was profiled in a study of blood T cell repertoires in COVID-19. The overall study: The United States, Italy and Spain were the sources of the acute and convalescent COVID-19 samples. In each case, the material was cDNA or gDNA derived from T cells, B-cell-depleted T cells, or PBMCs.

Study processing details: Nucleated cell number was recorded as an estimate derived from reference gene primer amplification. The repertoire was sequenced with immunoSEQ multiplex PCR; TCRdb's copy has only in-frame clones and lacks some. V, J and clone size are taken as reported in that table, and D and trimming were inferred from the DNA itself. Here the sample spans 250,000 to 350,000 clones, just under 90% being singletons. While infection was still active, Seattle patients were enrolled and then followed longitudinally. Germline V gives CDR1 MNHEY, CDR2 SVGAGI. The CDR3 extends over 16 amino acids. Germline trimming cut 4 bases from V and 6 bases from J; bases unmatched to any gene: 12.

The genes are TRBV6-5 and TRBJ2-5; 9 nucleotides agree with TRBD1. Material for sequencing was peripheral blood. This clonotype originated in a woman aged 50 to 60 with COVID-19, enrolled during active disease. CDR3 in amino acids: CASSSPGTGHHKTQYF. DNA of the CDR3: TGTGCCAGCAGTTCCCCCGGGACAGGGCATCACAAGACCCAGTACTTC.